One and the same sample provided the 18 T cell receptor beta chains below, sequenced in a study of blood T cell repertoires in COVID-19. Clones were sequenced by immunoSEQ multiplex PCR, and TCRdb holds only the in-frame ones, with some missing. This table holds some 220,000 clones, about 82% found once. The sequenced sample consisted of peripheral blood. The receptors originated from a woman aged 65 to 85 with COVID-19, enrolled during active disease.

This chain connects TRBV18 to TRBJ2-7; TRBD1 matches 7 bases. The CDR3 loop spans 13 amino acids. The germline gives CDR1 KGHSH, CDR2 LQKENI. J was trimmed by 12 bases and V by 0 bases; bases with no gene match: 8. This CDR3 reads CASSPPVTGAMYF. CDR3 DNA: TGTGCCAGCTCACCACCGGTAACAGGGGCTATGTACTTC.

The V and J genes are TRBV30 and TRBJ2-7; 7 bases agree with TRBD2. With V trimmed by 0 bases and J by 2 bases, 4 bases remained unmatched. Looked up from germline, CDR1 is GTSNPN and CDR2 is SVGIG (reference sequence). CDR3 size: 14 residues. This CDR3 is CAWSVNLAAYEQYF. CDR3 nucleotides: TGTGCCTGGAGTGTAAATCTAGCGGCCTACGAGCAGTACTTC.

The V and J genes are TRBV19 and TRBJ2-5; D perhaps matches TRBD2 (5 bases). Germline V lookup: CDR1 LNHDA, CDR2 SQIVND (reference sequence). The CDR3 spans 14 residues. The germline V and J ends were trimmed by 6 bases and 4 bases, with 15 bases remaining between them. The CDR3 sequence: CASSRPGMGETQYF. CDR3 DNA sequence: TGTGCCAGTAGCAGACCCGGGATGGGAGAGACCCAGTACTTC. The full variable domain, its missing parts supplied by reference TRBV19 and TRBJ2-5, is DGGITQSPKYLFRKEGQNVTLSCEQNLNHDAMYWYRQDPGQGLRLIYYSQIVNDFQKGDIAEGYSVSREKKESFPLTVTSAQKNPTAFYLCASSRPGMGETQYFGPGTRLLVL.

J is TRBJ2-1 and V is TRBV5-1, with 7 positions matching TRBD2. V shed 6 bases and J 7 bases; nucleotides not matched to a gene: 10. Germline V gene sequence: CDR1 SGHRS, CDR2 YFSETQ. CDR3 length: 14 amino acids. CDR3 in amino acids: CASTSWGRDNEQFF. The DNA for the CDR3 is TGCGCCAGCACCTCTTGGGGGAGGGATAATGAGCAGTTCTTC.

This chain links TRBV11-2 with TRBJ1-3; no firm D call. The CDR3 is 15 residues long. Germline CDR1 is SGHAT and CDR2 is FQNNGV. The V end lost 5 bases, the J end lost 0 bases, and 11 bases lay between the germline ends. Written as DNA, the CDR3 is TGTGCCAGCAGCCCTCTTCTTTCCTCTGGAAACACCATATATTTT. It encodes CASSPLLSSGNTIYF.

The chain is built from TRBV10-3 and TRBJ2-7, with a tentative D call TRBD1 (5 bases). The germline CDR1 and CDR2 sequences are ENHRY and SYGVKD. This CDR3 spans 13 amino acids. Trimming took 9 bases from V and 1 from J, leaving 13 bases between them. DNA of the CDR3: TGTGCCATTAACAACAGGAGATCCTACGAGCAGTACTTC. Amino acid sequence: CAINNRRSYEQYF.

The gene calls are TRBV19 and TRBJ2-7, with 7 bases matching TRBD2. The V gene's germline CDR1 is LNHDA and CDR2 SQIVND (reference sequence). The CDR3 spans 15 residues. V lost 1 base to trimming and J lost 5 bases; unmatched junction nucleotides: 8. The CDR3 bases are TGTGCCAGTAGTATAGCGGCGGGAGTGGGGGACGAGCAGTACTTC. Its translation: CASSIAAGVGDEQYF.

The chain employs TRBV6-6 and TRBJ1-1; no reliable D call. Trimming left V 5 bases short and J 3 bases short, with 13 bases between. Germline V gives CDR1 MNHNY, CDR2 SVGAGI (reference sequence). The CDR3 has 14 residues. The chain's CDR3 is CASSTRARDTEAFF. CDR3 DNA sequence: TGTGCCAGCAGTACGCGAGCCCGGGACACTGAAGCTTTCTTT.

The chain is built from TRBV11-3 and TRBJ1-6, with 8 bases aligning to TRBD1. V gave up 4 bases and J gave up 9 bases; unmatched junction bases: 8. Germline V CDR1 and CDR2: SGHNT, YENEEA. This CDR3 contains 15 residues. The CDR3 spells CASSSGQGGGSPLHF. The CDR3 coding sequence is TGTGCCAGCAGCTCCGGACAGGGAGGGGGTTCACCCCTCCACTTT. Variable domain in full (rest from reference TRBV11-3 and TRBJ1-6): EAGVVQSPRYKIIEKKQPVAFWCNPISGHNTLYWYLQNLGQGPELLIRYENEEAVDDSQLPKDRFSAERLKGVDSTLKIQPAELGDSAVYLCASSSGQGGGSPLHFGNGTRLTVT.

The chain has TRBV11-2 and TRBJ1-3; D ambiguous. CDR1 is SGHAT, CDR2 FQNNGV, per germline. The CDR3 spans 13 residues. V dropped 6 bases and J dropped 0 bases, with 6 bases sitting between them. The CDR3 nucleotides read TGTGCCAGCAGGCGGATCTCTGGAAACACCATATATTTT. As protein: CASRRISGNTIYF.

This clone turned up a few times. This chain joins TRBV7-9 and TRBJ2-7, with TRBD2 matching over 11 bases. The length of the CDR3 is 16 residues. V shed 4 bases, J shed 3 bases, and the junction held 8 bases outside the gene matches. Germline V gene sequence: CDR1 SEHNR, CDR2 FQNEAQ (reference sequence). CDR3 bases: TGTGCCAGCAGCTCCCTCACTAGCGGGAGAGACTACGAGCAGTACTTC. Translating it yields CASSSLTSGRDYEQYF.

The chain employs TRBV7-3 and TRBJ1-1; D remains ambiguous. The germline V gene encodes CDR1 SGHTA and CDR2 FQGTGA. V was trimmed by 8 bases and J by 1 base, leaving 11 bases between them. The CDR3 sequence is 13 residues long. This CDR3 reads CASSISENTEAFF. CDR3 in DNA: TGTGCCAGCTCTATTAGCGAGAACACTGAAGCTTTCTTT.

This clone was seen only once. CDR3 loop: CASSRDTDNYGYTF. CDR3 sequence (DNA): TGTGCCAGTAGCCGGGACACAGACAACTATGGCTACACCTTC. J is TRBJ1-2 and V is TRBV19; possible D gene TRBD1, 6 bases. CDR1 LNHDA and CDR2 SQIVND come from the germline V gene (reference sequence). The length of the CDR3 is 14 residues. V was trimmed by 6 bases and J by 2 bases, leaving 13 bases between them.

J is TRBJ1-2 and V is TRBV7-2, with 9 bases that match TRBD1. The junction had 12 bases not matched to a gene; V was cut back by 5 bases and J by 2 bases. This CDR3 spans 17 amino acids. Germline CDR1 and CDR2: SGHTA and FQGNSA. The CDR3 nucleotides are TGTGCCAGCAGCCTAAGACAGGGGGGCATGGGGAACTATGGCTACACCTTC. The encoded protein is CASSLRQGGMGNYGYTF.

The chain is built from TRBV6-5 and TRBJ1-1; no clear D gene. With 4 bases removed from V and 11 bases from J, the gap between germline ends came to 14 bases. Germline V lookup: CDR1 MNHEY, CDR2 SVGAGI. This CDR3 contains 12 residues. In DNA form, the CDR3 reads TGTGCCAGCAGTTCGAGGATCTATGGGGCTTTCTTT. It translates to CASSSRIYGAFF.

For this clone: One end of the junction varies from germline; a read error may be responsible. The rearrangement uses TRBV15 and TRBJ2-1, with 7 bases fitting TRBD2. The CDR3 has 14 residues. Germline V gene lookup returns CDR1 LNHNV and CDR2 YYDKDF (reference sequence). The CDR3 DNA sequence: TGTGCCACCGGCAGTCGGGGGGAGTTCGATGAGCAGTTCTTC. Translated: CATGSRGEFDEQFF.

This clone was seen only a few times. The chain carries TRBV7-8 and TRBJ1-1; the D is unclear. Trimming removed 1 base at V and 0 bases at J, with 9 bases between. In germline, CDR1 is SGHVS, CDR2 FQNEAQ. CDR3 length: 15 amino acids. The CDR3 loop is CASSLVNGMNTEAFF. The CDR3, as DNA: TGTGCCAGCAGCTTAGTTAACGGTATGAACACTGAAGCTTTCTTT. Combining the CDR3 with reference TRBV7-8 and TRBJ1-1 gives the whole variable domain GAGVSQSPRYKVAKRGQDVALRCDPISGHVSLFWYQQALGQGPEFLTYFQNEAQLDKSGLPSDRFFAERPEGSVSTLKIQRTQQEDSAVYLCASSLVNGMNTEAFFGQGTRLTVV.

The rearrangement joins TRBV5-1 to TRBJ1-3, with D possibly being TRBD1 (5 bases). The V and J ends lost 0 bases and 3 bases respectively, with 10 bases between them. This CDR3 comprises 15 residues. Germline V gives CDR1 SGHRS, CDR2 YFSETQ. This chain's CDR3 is CASSLEGRDGNTIYF. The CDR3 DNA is TGCGCCAGCAGCTTGGAGGGCAGGGATGGAAACACCATATATTTT.